The rows below give T cell receptor beta chains drawn from one sample of a study of cytomegalovirus exposure and HLA in healthy donors. Repertoires were generated with immunoSEQ multiplex PCR, while TCRdb's copy carries only in-frame clones and drops some. The data show roughly 180,000 clones, approximately 84% seen once. Sequencing was carried out using PBMCs. Receptors were obtained from a man in his thirties or forties in good health and CMV-seronegative. CDR3s include the opening cysteine and the closing phenylalanine or tryptophan. The D gene is left open where the match is weak. Only part of the rows carry a size: once, few, many, or a class if the clone is expanded.

once,TRBJ2-4,TRBV28,20,TRBD2,TGTGCCAGCAGTTTCCGGGCGGGAGGGAGGGTAGCGGAAGCCAAAAACATTCAGTACTTC,CASSFRAGGRVAEAKNIQYF
-,TRBJ1-5,TRBV15,15,TRBD1,TGTGCCACCAGGGACAGGACAGGCGTTGAGGGGGTCCAGCATTTT,CATRDRTGVEGVQHF
-,TRBJ1-3,TRBV5-1,14,-,TGCGCCAGCAGATTCGAGAGCTCTGGAAACACCATATATTTT,CASRFESSGNTIYF
-,TRBJ2-7,TRBV5-1,15,-,TGCGCCAGCAGCTTGGAAGTTGCGAGCTCCTACGAGCAGTACTTC,CASSLEVASSYEQYF
-,TRBJ2-6,TRBV2,15,-,TGTGCCAGCAGTGAGGAGGGCGGTGGGGCCAACGTCCTGACTTTC,CASSEEGGGANVLTF
-,TRBJ2-7,TRBV6-1,14,-,TGTGCCAGCAGTTTTACACACCAGACCTACGAGCAGTACTTC,CASSFTHQTYEQYF
-,TRBJ2-1,TRBV19,16,-,TGTGCCAGTAGTATAGATCGGGAAGGGTCCTACAATGAGCAGTTCTTC,CASSIDREGSYNEQFF
-,TRBJ2-3,TRBV18,18,TRBD2,TGTGCCAGCTCACCACTGGCAGGGGGACTAGCGGGAGATGATACGCAGTATTTT,CASSPLAGGLAGDDTQYF
-,TRBJ2-1,TRBV6-5,12,-,TGTGCCAGCAGTTTCGGGGGCAATGAGCAGTTCTTC,CASSFGGNEQFF
-,TRBJ2-5,TRBV19,13,-,TGTGCCAGTAACGACAGGGTGGGGGGGACCCAGTACTTC,CASNDRVGGTQYF
-,TRBJ1-6,TRBV11-2,16,-,TGTGCCAGCAGCTCGTACAGGGCGGGGGGGAACTCACCCCTCCACTTT,CASSSYRAGGNSPLHF
-,TRBJ2-2,TRBV6-4,16,-,TGTGCCAGCAGTTATACTCCGGGGTCAAACACCGGGGAGCTGTTTTTT,CASSYTPGSNTGELFF
-,TRBJ2-3,TRBV4-3,16,TRBD1,TGCGCCAGCAGCCTCGGGACAGGGCAATCCACAGATACGCAGTATTTT,CASSLGTGQSTDTQYF
-,TRBJ2-1,TRBV6-5,14,TRBD1,TGTGCCAGCAGAGAACAGGGGTCCTACAATGAGCAGTTCTTC,CASREQGSYNEQFF
-,TRBJ2-5,TRBV11-2,13,-,TGTGCCAGCAGCTTCCGATTCCGGGAGACCCAGTACTTC,CASSFRFRETQYF
-,TRBJ2-7,TRBV7-2,15,-,TGTGCCAGCAGCTTAGTCGGGGGGCTGAGGTACGAGCAGTACTTC,CASSLVGGLRYEQYF
few,TRBJ1-4,TRBV28,15,-,TGTGCCAGCAGTCAAGAGAGGGCGAATAATGAAAAACTGTTTTTT,CASSQERANNEKLFF
medium-sized,TRBJ1-2,TRBV7-9,13,TRBD1,TGTGCCAGCAGCCCCGGGACAGGGGTGGGCTACACCTTC,CASSPGTGVGYTF
-,TRBJ1-6,TRBV6-1,14,TRBD1,TGTGCCAGCAGACCCGGGACAGGTGGAGCACCCCTCCACTTT,CASRPGTGGAPLHF
few,TRBJ1-5,TRBV4-2,18,TRBD1,TGTGCCAGCAGCCAAGGGCCATCGGACAGGTTTGCCAATCAGCCCCAGCATTTT,CASSQGPSDRFANQPQHF
-,TRBJ1-5,TRBV6-6,14,-,TGTGCCAGCAGTTACGGGGGGAGCAATCAGCCCCAGCATTTT,CASSYGGSNQPQHF
-,TRBJ1-2,TRBV29-1,15,TRBD1,TGCAGTATTTACACCGGACAGGGCCTTAACTATGGCCACACCTTC,CSIYTGQGLNYGHTF
-,TRBJ2-3,TRBV7-2,16,TRBD2,TGTGCCAGCAGCGGGCGGACTAGCGGGATAGGGCACACGCAGTATTTT,CASSGRTSGIGHTQYF
-,TRBJ2-7,TRBV18,15,TRBD1,TGTGCCAGCTCCCCCCAAGGGACAGGGGGCGCCGAGCAGTACTTC,CASSPQGTGGAEQYF
few,TRBJ2-7,TRBV19,14,-,TGTGCCAGTAGTATGACTCACGCGGGCTACGAGCAGTACTTC,CASSMTHAGYEQYF
once,TRBJ2-7,TRBV2,13,-,TGTGCCGGAAAAATACGTAGGGGGGGCGAGCAGTACTTC,CAGKIRRGGEQYF
-,TRBJ1-5,TRBV28,13,-,TGTGCCAGCAGCCTTGACGACAGTCAGCCCCAGCATTTT,CASSLDDSQPQHF
-,TRBJ2-5,TRBV28,16,-,TGTGCCAGCAGTTTAGGGCAGGTTGTTGACCAAGAGACCCAGTACTTC,CASSLGQVVDQETQYF
-,TRBJ2-7,TRBV7-9,13,-,TGTGCCAGCAGCTTAGTGACAATTAGGGAGCAGTACTTC,CASSLVTIREQYF
once,TRBJ2-3,TRBV28,17,TRBD2,TGTGCCAGCAGTGGGACTAGCGGGGGGGCCTACACAGATACGCAGTATTTT,CASSGTSGGAYTDTQYF
-,TRBJ2-5,TRBV7-2,15,-,TGTGCCAGCAGCCGACAGCCACCCCCACAAGAGACCCAGTACTTC,CASSRQPPPQETQYF
-,TRBJ2-5,TRBV14,13,-,TGTGCCAGCAGCCAGCGGCCTCAAGAGACCCAGTACTTC,CASSQRPQETQYF
-,TRBJ2-2,TRBV4-1,15,TRBD2,TGCGCCAGCAGCCATCTCGGGGGGGACCCCGGGGAGCTGTTTTTT,CASSHLGGDPGELFF
once,TRBJ1-5,TRBV10-3,13,TRBD1,TGTGCCACCAGGGGACAGGTCAATCAGCCCCAGCATTTT,CATRGQVNQPQHF
-,TRBJ2-1,TRBV28,14,TRBD2,TGTGCCAGTAAACTAGCGGGGAGGGCCAATGAGCAGTTCTTC,CASKLAGRANEQFF
-,TRBJ1-6,TRBV5-1,16,-,TGCGCCAGCAGCCCACGACAGAGCTCCTATAATTCACCCCTCCACTTT,CASSPRQSSYNSPLHF
-,TRBJ1-1,TRBV5-8,16,-,TGTGCCAGCAGCCCAAGACAGGCCTTCCTGAACACTGAAGCTTTCTTT,CASSPRQAFLNTEAFF
few,TRBJ2-7,TRBV7-6,15,TRBD1,TGTGCCAGCAGCTTAGGGACAGGGGGTATGGGCGAGCAGTACTTC,CASSLGTGGMGEQYF
-,TRBJ2-3,TRBV9,17,-,TGTGCCAGCAGCGAAACCGGGACAATGCCCACAAGGGATACGCAGTATTTT,CASSETGTMPTRDTQYF
-,TRBJ2-5,TRBV5-1,15,TRBD2,TGCGCCAGTGTACTAGCGGGAGGCCCACGGGAGACCCAGTACTTC,CASVLAGGPRETQYF
-,TRBJ2-7,TRBV5-1,12,TRBD1,TGCGCCAGCTCGGACAGGGGAGACGAGCAGTACTTC,CASSDRGDEQYF
-,TRBJ2-7,TRBV27,15,TRBD1,TGTGCCAGCAGTTTTGGCACAGGGGGAGCCTACGAGCAGTACTTC,CASSFGTGGAYEQYF